Below are 3 T cell receptor beta chains sequenced from a single sample in a study of Graves' ophthalmopathy and Graves' hyperthyroidism. TCR beta CDR3 regions were amplified from RNA transcripts. HTBI-primed first-round RT-PCR preceded second-round multiplex PCR. TCRdb reanalysed the multiplex PCR reads using MiXCR and keeps one entry per CDR3 protein. The sample lists 900,000 to 1,200,000 distinct CDR3 sequences; about 35% were seen once. The sequenced sample was peripheral blood or thyroid tissue (not recorded which). Receptors originate from an adult man with Graves' hyperthyroidism.

This clonotype was picked up many times. This chain connects TRBV6-5 to TRBJ2-6; weak D call: TRBD2 (5 bases). V gave up 7 bases and J gave up 2 bases, with 12 bases separating them. Looked up from germline, CDR1 is MNHEY and CDR2 is SVGAGI. The CDR3 contains 15 residues. The CDR3 is CASTAGRAGANVLTF. DNA of the CDR3: TGTGCCAGCACCGCGGGTAGGGCTGGGGCCAACGTCCTGACTTTC.

This rearrangement joins TRBV5-6 to TRBJ2-6; no firm D call. The CDR3 contains 15 residues. Germline loops: CDR1 SGHDT, CDR2 YYEEEE. V lost 2 bases, J lost 0 bases, and 6 bases lay in between. The CDR3 reads CASSFDISGANVLTF. The CDR3 bases are TGTGCCAGCAGCTTCGACATCTCTGGGGCCAACGTCCTGACTTTC. The full variable domain, with the rest looked up from reference TRBV5-6 and TRBJ2-6, is DAGVTQSPTHLIKTRGQQVTLRCSPKSGHDTVSWYQQALGQGPQFIFQYYEEEERQRGNFPDRFSGHQFPNYSSELNVNALLLGDSALYLCASSFDISGANVLTFGAGSRLTVL.

At least ten counts were recorded for this clonotype. The chain recombines TRBV7-6 with TRBJ2-7; 9 bases are shared with TRBD1. CDR3 length: 16 residues. The V gene's germline CDR1 is SGHVS and CDR2 FNYEAQ. The ends lost 4 bases at V and 2 bases at J; junction bases unmatched: 9. CDR3 sequence (DNA): TGTGCCAGCAGCTGGGCGACAGGGGGACCCGCCTACGAGCAGTACTTC. Its protein product is CASSWATGGPAYEQYF.